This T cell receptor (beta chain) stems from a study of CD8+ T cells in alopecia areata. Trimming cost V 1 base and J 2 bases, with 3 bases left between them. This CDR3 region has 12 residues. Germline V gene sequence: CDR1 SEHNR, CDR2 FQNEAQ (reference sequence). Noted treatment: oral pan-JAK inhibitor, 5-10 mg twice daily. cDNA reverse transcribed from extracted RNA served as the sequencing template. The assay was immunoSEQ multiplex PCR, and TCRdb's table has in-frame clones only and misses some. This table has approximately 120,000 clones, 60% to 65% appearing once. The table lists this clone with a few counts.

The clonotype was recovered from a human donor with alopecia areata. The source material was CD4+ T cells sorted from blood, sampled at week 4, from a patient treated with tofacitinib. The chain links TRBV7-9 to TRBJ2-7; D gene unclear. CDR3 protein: CASSLDTYEQYF. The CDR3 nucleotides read TGTGCCAGCAGCTTAGACACCTACGAGCAGTACTTC.